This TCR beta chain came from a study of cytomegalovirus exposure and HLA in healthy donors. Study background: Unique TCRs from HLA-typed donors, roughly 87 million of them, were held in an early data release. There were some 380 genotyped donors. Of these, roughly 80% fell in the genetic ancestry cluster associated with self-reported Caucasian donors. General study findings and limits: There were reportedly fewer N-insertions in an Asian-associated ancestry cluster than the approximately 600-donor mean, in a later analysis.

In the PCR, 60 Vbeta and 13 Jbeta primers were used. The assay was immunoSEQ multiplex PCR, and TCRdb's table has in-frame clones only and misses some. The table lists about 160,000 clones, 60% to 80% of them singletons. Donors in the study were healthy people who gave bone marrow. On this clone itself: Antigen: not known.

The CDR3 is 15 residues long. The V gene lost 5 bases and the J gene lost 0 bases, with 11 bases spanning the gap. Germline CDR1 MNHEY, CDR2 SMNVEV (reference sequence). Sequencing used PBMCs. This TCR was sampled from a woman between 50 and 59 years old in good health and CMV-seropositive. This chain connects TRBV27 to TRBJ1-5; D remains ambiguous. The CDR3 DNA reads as TGTGCCAGCAGTAAATCGGGATATAGCAATCAGCCCCAGCATTTT. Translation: CASSKSGYSNQPQHF.